The clone carrying this TCR beta chain was observed once. Sequencing used immunoSEQ multiplex PCR; TCRdb keeps in-frame clones, though not all of them. The sample consists of 200,000 to 250,000 clones, more than 70% of them appearing once. The sample comes from a study of blood T cell repertoires in COVID-19. Study at large: The study drew acute and convalescent COVID-19 samples from the United States, Italy and Spain.

Germline CDR1 is KGHSH and CDR2 is LQKENI. This CDR3 is 15 amino acids long. V lost 3 bases, J lost 2 bases, and 6 bases stayed unmatched. The receptor comes from an older woman with acute or convalescent COVID-19. Input material: peripheral blood. The chain links TRBV18 to TRBJ2-7, with 8 bases fitting TRBD1. The CDR3 nucleotides read TGTGCCAGCTCACCGACCCTGACAGGGGCCTACGAGCAGTACTTC. Residues: CASSPTLTGAYEQYF.